This TCR beta chain was identified in a study of blood T cell repertoires in COVID-19. Germline V gene sequence: CDR1 SNHLY, CDR2 FYNNEI. J was trimmed by 6 bases and V by 5 bases; bases with no gene match: 7. The CDR3 runs to 13 residues. Assay: immunoSEQ multiplex PCR; the TCRdb copy retains only in-frame clones and omits some. The repertoire holds some 190,000 clones, with less than 90% as singletons. The rearrangement uses TRBV2 and TRBJ2-7; 7 bases match TRBD1. The TCR comes from a human donor in a cohort sampled during active COVID-19. The sample taken for sequencing was peripheral blood. The CDR3 region is CASSRQGSSEQYV. CDR3 nucleotide sequence: TGTGCCAGCAGTCGACAGGGCTCAAGCGAGCAGTACGTC.